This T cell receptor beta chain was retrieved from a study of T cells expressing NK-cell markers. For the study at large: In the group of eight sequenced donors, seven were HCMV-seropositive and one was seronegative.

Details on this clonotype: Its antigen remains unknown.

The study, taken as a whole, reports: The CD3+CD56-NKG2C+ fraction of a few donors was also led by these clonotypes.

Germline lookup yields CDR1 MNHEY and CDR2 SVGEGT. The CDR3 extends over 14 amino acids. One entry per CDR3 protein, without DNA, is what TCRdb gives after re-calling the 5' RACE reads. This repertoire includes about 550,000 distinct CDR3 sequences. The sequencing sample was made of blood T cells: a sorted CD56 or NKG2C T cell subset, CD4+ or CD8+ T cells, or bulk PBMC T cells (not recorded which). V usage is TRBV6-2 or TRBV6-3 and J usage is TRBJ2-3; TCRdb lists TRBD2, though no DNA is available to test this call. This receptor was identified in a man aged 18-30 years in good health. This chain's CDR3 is CASRRGPDTDTQYF.